The clone carrying this TCR beta chain occurred a few times. Per the original methods: Estimation of nucleated cell counts relied on the amplification of reference gene primers. Measured with immunoSEQ multiplex PCR; TCRdb has only the in-frame clones, and not every one. Clone size and the V and J calls come from that table; the DNA yielded D and trimming. The sample has approximately 90,000 clones; about 85% are singletons. This specimen belongs to a study of blood T cell repertoires in COVID-19. V was pared by 4 bases and J by 6 bases, with 14 bases between. Germline V CDR1 and CDR2: SGHRS, YFSETQ. The CDR3 has 13 residues.

Sequencing was done on a sample of peripheral blood. The V call is TRBV5-1, the J call TRBJ2-7, with D tentatively TRBD2 (5 bases). The origin of this receptor is a human donor in a cohort sampled during active COVID-19. In nucleotides, the CDR3 is TGCGCCAGCAGCCCCGGCGGGTACGGCGAGCAGTACTTC. Translation: CASSPGGYGEQYF.